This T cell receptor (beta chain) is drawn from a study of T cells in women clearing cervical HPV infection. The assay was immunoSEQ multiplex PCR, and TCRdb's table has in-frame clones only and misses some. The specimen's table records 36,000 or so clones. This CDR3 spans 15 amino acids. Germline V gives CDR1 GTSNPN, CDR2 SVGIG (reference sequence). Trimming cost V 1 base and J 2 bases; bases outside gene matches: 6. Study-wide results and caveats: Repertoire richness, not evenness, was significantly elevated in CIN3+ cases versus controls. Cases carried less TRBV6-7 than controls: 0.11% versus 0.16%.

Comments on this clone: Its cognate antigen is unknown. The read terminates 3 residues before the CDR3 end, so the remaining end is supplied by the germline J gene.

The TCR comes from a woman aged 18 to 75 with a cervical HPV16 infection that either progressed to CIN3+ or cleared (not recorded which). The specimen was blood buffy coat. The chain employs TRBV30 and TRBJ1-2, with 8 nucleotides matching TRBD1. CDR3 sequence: CAWSARGRDNYGYTF. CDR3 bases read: TGTGCCTGGAGTGCCAGGGGGCGAGACAACTATGGC. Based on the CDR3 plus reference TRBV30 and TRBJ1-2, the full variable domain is SQTIHQWPATLVQPVGSPLSLECTVEGTSNPNLYWYRQAAGRGLQLLFYSVGIGQISSEVPQNLSASRPQDRQFILSSKKLLLSDSGFYLCAWSARGRDNYGYTFGSGTRLTVV.